Shown below are 21 T cell receptor beta chains from a single sample sequenced in a study of blood T cell repertoires in COVID-19. Repertoires were generated with immunoSEQ multiplex PCR, while TCRdb's copy carries only in-frame clones and drops some. This table has approximately 240,000 clones, 83% appearing once. Sequences were obtained from peripheral blood. These TCRs come from a woman under 40 with COVID-19, enrolled during active disease.

The chain carries TRBV29-1 and TRBJ2-5, with 12 positions matching TRBD2. The V gene's germline CDR1 is SQVTM and CDR2 ANQGSEA. CDR3 size: 16 residues. V was pared by 4 bases and J by 5 bases, with 11 bases of the junction left unmatched. The CDR3 reads CSVGTSGDSGGETQYF. CDR3 DNA: TGCAGCGTTGGGACTAGCGGGGACTCGGGTGGGGAGACCCAGTACTTC.

The chain couples TRBV3-1 (or the pseudogene TRBV3-2) to TRBJ2-7, with D possibly TRBD2 on 5 matching bases. Germline assignment: CDR1 LGHDT and CDR2 YNNKEL (reference sequence). V shed 4 bases and J shed 2 bases, with 15 bases lying between them. There are 15 residues in the CDR3. CDR3 protein: CASSPRRGGPYEQYF. Written as DNA, the CDR3 is TGTGCCAGCAGCCCCCGGAGAGGAGGTCCCTACGAGCAGTACTTC.

V is TRBV2 and J is TRBJ2-2; 10 bases match TRBD1. Germline V gene data show CDR1 as SNHLY and CDR2 as FYNNEI. V trimming: 6 bases; J trimming: 5 bases; junction bases outside the gene matches: 6. CDR3 length: 15 amino acids. The CDR3 here is CASRDRGGRTGELFF. CDR3 sequence (DNA): TGTGCCAGCAGGGACAGGGGGGGTCGAACCGGGGAGCTGTTTTTT.

This sequence joins TRBV11-3 and TRBJ2-1, with TRBD1 matching over 7 bases. J gave up 0 bases and V 1 base, and 6 bases lay outside the gene matches. Germline V gives CDR1 SGHNT, CDR2 YENEEA. This CDR3 spans 17 amino acids. As DNA, the CDR3 is TGTGCCAGCAGCTTAGTGTTCCGGACAGGCTCCTACAATGAGCAGTTCTTC. Its translation is CASSLVFRTGSYNEQFF.

J is TRBJ2-5 and V is TRBV5-8; D is perhaps TRBD2 (7 bases). The CDR3 contains 14 residues. Germline CDR1 and CDR2: SGHTS and YDEGEE. Trimming cost V 6 bases and J 5 bases, with 17 bases left between them. CDR3 residues: CASKTLGGAETQYF. DNA for the CDR3: TGTGCCAGCAAAACACTGGGGGGGGCCGAGACCCAGTACTTC.

The CDR3 here is CASSSRGFRNQPQHF. The CDR3 region has the DNA TGTGCCAGCAGCTCCAGGGGTTTTCGCAATCAGCCCCAGCATTTT. The chain uses TRBV7-8 and TRBJ1-5, with D perhaps TRBD1 (6 bases). The CDR3 runs to 15 residues. Germline values: CDR1 SGHVS, CDR2 FQNEAQ. Deletions cut 4 bases from V and 2 bases from J, with 12 bases between.

The chain couples TRBV11-1 to TRBJ1-2, with 7 bases that match TRBD1. CDR3 size: 13 residues. Germline assignment: CDR1 SGHAT and CDR2 FQDESV (reference sequence). Unmatched junction bases numbered 9, after V lost 4 bases and J lost 10 bases. CDR3 sequence (DNA): TGTGCCAGCAGCTCACAGAGAACAGGGGACTACACCTTC. Its translation: CASSSQRTGDYTF.

The chain uses TRBV19 and TRBJ1-6; weak D call: TRBD1 (5 bases). CDR3 length equals 15 residues. V lost 0 bases to trimming and J lost 5 bases, with 8 bases between them. CDR1 is LNHDA, CDR2 SQIVND, per germline (reference sequence). CDR3 amino acids: CASSIDREDNSPLHF. CDR3 nucleotide sequence: TGTGCCAGTAGTATAGACAGGGAGGATAATTCACCCCTCCACTTT.

The chain links TRBV7-9 to TRBJ2-3; TRBD1 matches 7 bases. CDR1 is SEHNR and CDR2 is FQNEAQ in the germline V gene (reference sequence). The length of the CDR3 is 13 residues. V dropped 1 base and J dropped 5; count of bases not matched to a gene: 0. CDR3 sequence: CASSLGTGDTQYF. The CDR3 DNA sequence: TGTGCCAGCAGCTTAGGGACAGGAGATACGCAGTATTTT.

CDR3 nucleotide sequence: TGTGCCAGCAGTCTTTTAGCGTCGACAGATACGCAGTATTTT. It specifies CASSLLASTDTQYF. The chain is built from TRBV28 and TRBJ2-3, with D possibly matching TRBD2 (5 bases). The CDR3 consists of 14 residues. Trimming took 5 bases from V and 3 from J, leaving 12 bases between them. Germline lookup yields CDR1 MDHEN and CDR2 SYDVKM.

The chain couples TRBV30 to TRBJ1-3; no reliable D call. Germline CDR1 is GTSNPN and CDR2 is SVGIG (reference sequence). Trimming took 3 bases from V and 0 from J, leaving 9 bases between them. This CDR3 contains 14 residues. This chain's CDR3 is CAWREASSGNTIYF. CDR3 DNA sequence: TGTGCCTGGAGGGAGGCCTCCTCTGGAAACACCATATATTTT. The variable domain in full, completed from reference TRBV30 and TRBJ1-3, reads SQTIHQWPATLVQPVGSPLSLECTVEGTSNPNLYWYRQAAGRGLQLLFYSVGIGQISSEVPQNLSASRPQDRQFILSSKKLLLSDSGFYLCAWREASSGNTIYFGEGSWLTVV.

This clone was picked up a small number of times. This chain uses TRBV27 with TRBJ2-7; 10 bases line up with TRBD1. V lost 4 bases, J lost 2 bases, and 5 bases stayed unmatched. Germline V gene lookup returns CDR1 MNHEY and CDR2 SMNVEV (reference sequence). The CDR3 is made up of 15 amino acids. The chain's CDR3 is CASSYGTGATYEQYF. The CDR3 bases are TGTGCCAGCAGTTATGGGACAGGGGCGACCTACGAGCAGTACTTC.

V usage is TRBV28 and J usage is TRBJ1-4, with 10 nucleotides matching TRBD1. Germline values: CDR1 MDHEN, CDR2 SYDVKM. Trimming took 3 bases from V and 7 from J; bases not matched to a gene: 8. The CDR3 extends over 16 amino acids. In DNA, the CDR3 is TGTGCCAGCAGTTTCCTCGACAGGGGGCGAGGTGAAAAACTGTTTTTT. Translated: CASSFLDRGRGEKLFF. The full variable domain, in which reference TRBV28 and TRBJ1-4 provide the parts outside the CDR3, is DVKVTQSSRYLVKRTGEKVFLECVQDMDHENMFWYRQDPGLGLRLIYFSYDVKMKEKGDIPEGYSVSREKKERFSLILESASTNQTSMYLCASSFLDRGRGEKLFFGSGTQLSVL.

The gene calls are TRBV6-5 and TRBJ1-2; TRBD1 is a possible D gene (5 bases). CDR3 length: 13 amino acids. CDR1 MNHEY and CDR2 SVGAGI come from the germline V gene. With 6 bases removed from V and 0 bases from J, the gap between germline ends came to 8 bases. The CDR3, as DNA: TGTGCCAGCAGCCAGACAGCTAACTATGGCTACACCTTC. Translation gives CASSQTANYGYTF.

The genes are TRBV4-2 and TRBJ2-2, with 7 bases matching TRBD1. Germline V gene sequence: CDR1 LGHNA, CDR2 YNFKEQ. The CDR3 contains 15 residues. With 4 bases clipped from V and 10 bases from J, the junction kept 12 bases outside the gene matches. CDR3 sequence: CASSPDRVGPQELFF. The CDR3 nucleotides read TGTGCCAGCAGCCCCGACAGGGTCGGACCTCAGGAGCTGTTTTTT.

The chain recombines TRBV5-1 with TRBJ2-7, with 10 bases lining up with TRBD1. The V gene end was trimmed by 4 bases and the J gene end by 4 bases; junction bases not matched to a gene: 8. The CDR3 is 15 residues long. Germline V gene sequence: CDR1 SGHRS, CDR2 YFSETQ. CDR3 in amino acids: CASSATWDRGYEQYF. The CDR3 DNA follows: TGCGCCAGCAGCGCGACCTGGGACAGGGGTTACGAGCAGTACTTC.

The sample holds one count of this clone. This chain links TRBV13 with TRBJ2-7; D possibly corresponds to TRBD2 (6 bases). The CDR3 runs 14 residues. The V end was cut by 3 bases, the J end by 2 bases, with 11 bases between. Per the germline V gene, CDR1 is PRHDT and CDR2 is FYEKMQ (reference sequence). CDR3 nucleotide sequence: TGTGCCAGCAGCTTGACTAGGGTCCCCTACGAGCAGTACTTC. Translating gives CASSLTRVPYEQYF.

V usage is TRBV7-9 and J usage is TRBJ2-5; 7 nucleotides agree with TRBD1. The CDR3 covers 15 residues. V lost 5 bases to trimming and J lost 2 bases; unmatched junction nucleotides: 8. CDR1 and CDR2 from the germline V gene are SEHNR and FQNEAQ (reference sequence). For the CDR3, the DNA is TGTGCCAGCAGCAGGATAAGGGGGCCACAAGAGACCCAGTACTTC. Its translation: CASSRIRGPQETQYF. Supplemented by reference TRBV7-9 and TRBJ2-5, the full variable domain reads DTGVSQNPRHKITKRGQNVTFRCDPISEHNRLYWYRQTLGQGPEFLTYFQNEAQLEKSRLLSDRFSAERPKGSFSTLEIQRTEQGDSAMYLCASSRIRGPQETQYFGPGTRLLVL.

J is TRBJ2-7 and V is TRBV2; tentative D call: TRBD1 (8 bases). Trimming pared 4 bases from V and 4 bases from J, leaving 11 bases between. This CDR3 region has 13 residues. Germline CDR1 is SNHLY and CDR2 is FYNNEI. The CDR3 loop reads CASSAQGGYEQYF. The DNA of the CDR3 is TGTGCCAGCAGTGCACAGGGGGGGTACGAGCAGTACTTC.

The rearrangement links TRBV5-6 to TRBJ1-1, with D perhaps matching TRBD1 (5 bases). Between the trimmed V and J ends, which lost 4 bases and 5 bases, there was a span of 15 bases. This CDR3 comprises 14 residues. CDR1 is SGHDT and CDR2 is YYEEEE in the germline V gene. The DNA of the CDR3 is TGTGCCAGCAGCCCCGTGGGGGGAGGGACTGAAGCTTTCTTT. Translated, it gives CASSPVGGGTEAFF.

This rearrangement joins TRBV6-5 to TRBJ2-5; 12 bases are shared with TRBD2. This CDR3 comprises 15 residues. Germline V gene sequence: CDR1 MNHEY, CDR2 SVGAGI. With 6 bases clipped from V and 4 bases from J, the junction kept 6 bases outside the gene matches. DNA for the CDR3: TGTGCCAGCAGACGGGGACTAGCGGGCCTAGAGACCCAGTACTTC. Translation gives CASRRGLAGLETQYF.